The clone carrying this T cell receptor (beta chain) has ten or more counts. The antigen is unknown. The data belong to a study of T cells after yellow fever vaccination. Study findings and constraints: The secondary response peaked faster, at day 5 versus 15, but was weaker. Researchers cautioned that FACS-sorted repertoires could harbor abundant clonotypes contaminating from the bulk population. The CD4 and CD8 compartments had a small share of their clonotypes in common.

Germline V gene data show CDR1 as SGHRS and CDR2 as YFSETQ. CDR3 size: 17 residues. The V gene end was trimmed by 4 bases and the J gene end by 5 bases; junction bases not matched to a gene: 14. They built TCR cDNA with 5'RACE template switching, a step that put in a universal primer site and UMIs. Via MiXCR, TCRdb re-called the 5' RACE reads, giving one row per CDR3 protein. The sample carries over 150,000 distinct CDR3 sequences, approximately 6.2% recorded once. The material was CD4+ T cells sorted from PBMCs, obtained on the day of the first yellow fever vaccination. The source is a young man who received the YFV17D yellow fever vaccine. This chain uses TRBV5-1 with TRBJ2-3; 9 bases fit TRBD1. CDR3 sequence: CASSRSRTGVTQDTQYF. As DNA, the CDR3 is TGCGCCAGCAGCCGCTCTAGGACAGGGGTGACGCAAGATACGCAGTATTTT.